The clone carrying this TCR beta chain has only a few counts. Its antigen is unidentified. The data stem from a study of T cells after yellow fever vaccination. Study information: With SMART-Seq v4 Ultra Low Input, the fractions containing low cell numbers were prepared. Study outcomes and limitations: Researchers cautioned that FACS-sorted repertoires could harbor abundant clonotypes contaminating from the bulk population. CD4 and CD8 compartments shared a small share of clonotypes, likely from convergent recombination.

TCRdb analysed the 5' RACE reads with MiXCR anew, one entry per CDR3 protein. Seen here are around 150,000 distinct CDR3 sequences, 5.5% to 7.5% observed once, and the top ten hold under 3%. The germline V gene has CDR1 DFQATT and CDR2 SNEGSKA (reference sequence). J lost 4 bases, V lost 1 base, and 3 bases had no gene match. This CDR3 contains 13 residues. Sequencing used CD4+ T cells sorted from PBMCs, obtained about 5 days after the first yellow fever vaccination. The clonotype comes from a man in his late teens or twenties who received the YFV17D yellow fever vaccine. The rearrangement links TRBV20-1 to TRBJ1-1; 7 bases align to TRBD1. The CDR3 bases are TGCAGTGCTAGAGTCTACAGGGGCACTGAAGCTTTCTTT. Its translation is CSARVYRGTEAFF.